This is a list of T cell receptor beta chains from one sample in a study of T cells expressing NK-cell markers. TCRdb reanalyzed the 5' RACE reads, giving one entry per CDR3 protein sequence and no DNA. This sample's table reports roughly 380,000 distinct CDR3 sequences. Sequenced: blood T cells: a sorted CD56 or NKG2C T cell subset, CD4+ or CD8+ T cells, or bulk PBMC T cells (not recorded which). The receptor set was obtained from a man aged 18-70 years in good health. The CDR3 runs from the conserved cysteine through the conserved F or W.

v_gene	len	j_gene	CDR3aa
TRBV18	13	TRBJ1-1	CASSPPVNTEAFF
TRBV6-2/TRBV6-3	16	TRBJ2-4	CASRSMNRDAKNIQYF
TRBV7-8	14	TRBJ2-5	CASSAPTGRETQYF
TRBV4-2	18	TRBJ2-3	CASSLVLGGQGGTDTQYF
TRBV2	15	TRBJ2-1	CASRGRLAEYNEQFF
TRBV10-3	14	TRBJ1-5	CAISEGQGAQPQHF
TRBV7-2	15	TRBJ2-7	CASTRSGGGSYEQYF
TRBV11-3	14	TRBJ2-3	CASSLTSGLDTQYF
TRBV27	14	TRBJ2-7	CASSLSPNTYEQYF
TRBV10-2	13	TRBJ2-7	CASSGQGLDEQYF
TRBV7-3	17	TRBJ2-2	CASSLRPAGGRTGELFF
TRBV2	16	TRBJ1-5	CASSVGGLYSNQPQHF
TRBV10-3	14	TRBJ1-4	CAISESLENEKLFF
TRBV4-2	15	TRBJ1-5	CASSQVGGRVQPQHF
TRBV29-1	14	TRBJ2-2	CSVNGLAGTGELFF
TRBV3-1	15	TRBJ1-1	CASSQSGSMNTEAFF
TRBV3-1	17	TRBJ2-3	CASSQDHLAGPPDTQYF
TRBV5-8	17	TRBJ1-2	CASSTRTGLAEDYGYTF
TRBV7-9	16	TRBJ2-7	CASSPARPSGASEQYF
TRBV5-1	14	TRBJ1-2	CASRQGGSIYGYTF
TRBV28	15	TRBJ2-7	CASSVGTLKFNEQYF
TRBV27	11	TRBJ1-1	CASTGNTEAFF
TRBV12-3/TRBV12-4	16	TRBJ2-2	CASTSRDRVSAGELFF
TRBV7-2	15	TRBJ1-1	CASSVTGGFSVEAFF
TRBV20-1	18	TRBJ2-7	CSARDLRLGTGGGYAQYF
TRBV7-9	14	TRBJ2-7	CASSTGGMNYEQYF
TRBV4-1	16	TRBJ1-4	CASSQGPAVENEKLFF
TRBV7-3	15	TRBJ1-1	CASSPTGHSNTEAFF
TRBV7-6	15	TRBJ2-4	CASSPSQGGKNIQYF
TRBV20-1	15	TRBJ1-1	CSARGPGSRNTEAFF
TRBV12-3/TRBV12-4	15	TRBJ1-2	CASSLAPGGGYGYTF
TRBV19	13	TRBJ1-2	CASSTVANYGYTF
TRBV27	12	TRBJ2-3	CASKSRAALQYF
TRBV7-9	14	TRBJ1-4	CASSPDRWSEKLFF
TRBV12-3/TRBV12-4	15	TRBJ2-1	CASRRAGDPRFEQFF
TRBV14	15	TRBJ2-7	CASSQGRDGSYEQYF
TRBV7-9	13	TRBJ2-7	CASSRDGTYEQYF
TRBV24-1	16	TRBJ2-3	CATSDPGLVGSGTQYF
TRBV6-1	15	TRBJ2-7	CASSARGTGKYEQYF
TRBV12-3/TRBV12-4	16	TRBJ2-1	CASSSRTGGSYNEQFF
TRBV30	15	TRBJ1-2	CAWSAWWDTNYGYTF